Listed below are T cell receptor beta chains from one sample, sequenced in a study of siplizumab effects on memory and regulatory T cells. The protocol was immunoSEQ multiplex PCR, while the TCRdb copy is restricted to in-frame clones and leaves out a portion. The sample shows more than 85,000 clones, just under 90% of them seen only once. The sample taken for sequencing was CD4+ T cells sorted from blood. The receptors shown here come from a human donor in good health. CDR3s include the opening cysteine and the closing phenylalanine or tryptophan. Each record gives: D gene, J gene, clone size, V gene, CDR3 protein, CDR3 DNA. A D gene is named only where the DNA matches it firmly. Clone size, where shown, is once, few, many, or a class for clones that have expanded.

-	TRBJ2-6	-	TRBV5-1	CASRGGPGANVLTF	TGCGCCAGCAGAGGAGGGCCTGGGGCCAACGTCCTGACTTTC
-	TRBJ1-2	-	TRBV28	CASSLTNYGYTF	TGTGCCAGCAGTTTAACTAACTATGGCTACACCTTC
TRBD1	TRBJ2-2	-	TRBV6-1	CASSRGPRTGELFF	TGTGCCAGCTCCAGGGGGCCTCGCACCGGGGAGCTGTTTTTT
-	TRBJ1-1	-	TRBV7-8	CASSLVIGTPAFF	TGTGCCAGCAGCTTAGTCATTGGGACACCAGCTTTCTTT
-	TRBJ1-6	-	TRBV30	CFFGDTYSPLHF	TGCTTTTTTGGGGACACTTATTCACCCCTCCACTTT
-	TRBJ1-5	-	TRBV27	CASSPHRDFSNQPQHF	TGTGCCAGCAGTCCCCACAGGGATTTTAGCAATCAGCCCCAGCATTTT
-	TRBJ2-3	-	TRBV10-1	CASSDRADTQYF	TGCGCCAGCAGTGATCGGGCAGATACGCAGTATTTT
TRBD2	TRBJ2-3	-	TRBV6-1	CASLAGGTDTQYF	TGTGCCAGCCTAGCGGGAGGGACAGATACGCAGTATTTT
TRBD1	TRBJ1-2	-	TRBV5-1	CASSFLKGASNYGYTF	TGCGCCAGCAGCTTTTTAAAGGGGGCTTCAAACTATGGCTACACCTTC
-	TRBJ2-4	few	TRBV19	CASKEPGAKRLYF	TGTGCCAGTAAGGAACCGGGAGCCAAAAGATTGTACTTC
-	TRBJ2-1	-	TRBV21-1	CASSTGQGPYNEQFF	TGTGCCAGCAGCACGGGGCAGGGTCCTTACAATGAGCAGTTCTTC
-	TRBJ2-1	few	TRBV28	CASSFRDARNEQFF	TGTGCCAGCAGTTTCCGGGACGCAAGGAATGAGCAGTTCTTC
-	TRBJ1-4	-	TRBV30	CAWNKVSRAGEKLFF	TGTGCCTGGAATAAAGTTTCCAGGGCTGGTGAAAAACTGTTTTTT
-	TRBJ2-5	-	TRBV11-3	CASSYVGNQETQYF	TGTGCCAGCAGCTATGTGGGGAATCAAGAGACCCAGTACTTC
TRBD1	TRBJ2-4	-	TRBV5-8	CASSLGQGAKNIQYF	TGTGCCAGCAGCTTGGGACAGGGAGCCAAAAACATTCAGTACTTC
-	TRBJ2-3	-	TRBV9	CASSVAYGDTQYF	TGTGCCAGCAGCGTAGCCTACGGTGATACGCAGTATTTT
-	TRBJ2-2	-	TRBV4-3	CASSQALGVNTGELFF	TGCGCCAGCAGCCAAGCTTTGGGTGTGAACACCGGGGAGCTGTTTTTT
-	TRBJ2-5	-	TRBV11-3	CASSRGGQSGETQYF	TGTGCCAGCAGCCGTGGTGGGCAGTCCGGAGAGACCCAGTACTTC
-	TRBJ2-2	once	TRBV7-7	CASSLAVAGGELFF	TGTGCTAGCAGCTTAGCGGTTGCGGGTGGGGAGCTGTTTTTT
TRBD1	TRBJ1-3	-	TRBV4-2	CASSQPLGGRADTIYF	TGTGCCAGCAGCCAGCCCCTAGGGGGCAGGGCGGACACCATATATTTT
-	TRBJ2-1	-	TRBV5-4	CASSLDRIYNEQFF	TGTGCCAGCAGCTTGGACCGTATATACAATGAGCAGTTCTTC
-	TRBJ2-7	few	TRBV5-1	CASSVDGSTLVEQYF	TGCGCCAGCAGCGTGGACGGTTCCACATTGGTAGAGCAGTACTTC
-	TRBJ2-6	-	TRBV9	CASSGVFRTNVLTF	TGTGCCAGCAGCGGGGTCTTCCGGACCAACGTCCTGACTTTC
-	TRBJ1-4	-	TRBV19	CASSIGGTQNEKLFF	TGTGCCAGTAGTATAGGTGGGACTCAAAATGAAAAACTGTTTTTT